The 5 T cell receptor beta chains below were found in one sample sequenced in a study of CD4 T cells in relation to SARS-CoV-2 and coronaviruses. Method: immunoSEQ multiplex PCR; TCRdb's copy keeps in-frame clones and lacks some. The repertoire holds 15,000 to 20,000 clones, with roughly 80% as singletons. The unexposed donors gave CD4+ T cells in about 2010-2019, prior to COVID-19. Isolation of CD4+ T cells took place after about 10 days in culture. The antigens for these receptors are not known. Sequencing was performed on CD4+ T cells from PBMCs, cultured in vitro. The source of these receptors is a human donor in good health.

The genes are TRBV6-2 or TRBV6-3 and TRBJ1-1; D not resolved. This CDR3 spans 13 amino acids. Per germline, CDR1 MNHEY and CDR2 SVGEGT. The V end lost 0 bases, the J end lost 4 bases, and 6 bases lay between the germline ends. In DNA form, the CDR3 reads TGTGCCAGCAGTTACTCGATCGGCACTGAAGCTTTCTTT. Its translation: CASSYSIGTEAFF.

The V gene is TRBV2, the J gene TRBJ2-7; TRBD1 agrees at 7 bases. The CDR3 has 14 residues. From germline, CDR1 is SNHLY and CDR2 FYNNEI. V gave up 6 bases and J gave up 3 bases; unmatched junction bases: 8. This chain's CDR3 is CASRKGQSRYEQYF. Here the CDR3 DNA reads TGTGCCAGCAGGAAGGGACAGTCCCGCTACGAGCAGTACTTC.

This clone was counted only a few times. The chain recombines TRBV18 with TRBJ1-6; D call uncertain. The CDR3 is 16 residues long. Trimming cost V 2 bases and J 10 bases, with 18 bases left between them. Germline V lookup: CDR1 KGHSH, CDR2 LQKENI. The CDR3 loop is CASSPSLQGGKSPLHF. The DNA for the CDR3 is TGTGCCAGCTCACCATCCCTACAAGGAGGAAAATCACCCCTCCACTTT.

The V call is TRBV6-1, the J call TRBJ1-6; maybe TRBD1 (6 bases). CDR1 and CDR2 from the germline V gene are MNHNS and SASEGT. Trimming shortened V by 3 bases and J by 9 bases, and 12 bases separated the two germline ends. The CDR3 loop spans 14 amino acids. The CDR3 DNA is TGTGCCAGCAGTGACGGGGGGGCCCTTTCACCCCTCCACTTT. It codes for CASSDGGALSPLHF.

The V and J genes are TRBV9 and TRBJ1-1; perhaps TRBD1 as D (5 bases). The germline V gene has CDR1 SGDLS and CDR2 YYNGEE. The CDR3 is 15 residues long. V was trimmed by 0 bases and J by 4 bases, leaving 13 bases between them. CDR3 residues: CASSVGPGRGTEAFF. The CDR3 nucleotides read TGTGCCAGCAGCGTAGGCCCCGGAAGGGGCACTGAAGCTTTCTTT.